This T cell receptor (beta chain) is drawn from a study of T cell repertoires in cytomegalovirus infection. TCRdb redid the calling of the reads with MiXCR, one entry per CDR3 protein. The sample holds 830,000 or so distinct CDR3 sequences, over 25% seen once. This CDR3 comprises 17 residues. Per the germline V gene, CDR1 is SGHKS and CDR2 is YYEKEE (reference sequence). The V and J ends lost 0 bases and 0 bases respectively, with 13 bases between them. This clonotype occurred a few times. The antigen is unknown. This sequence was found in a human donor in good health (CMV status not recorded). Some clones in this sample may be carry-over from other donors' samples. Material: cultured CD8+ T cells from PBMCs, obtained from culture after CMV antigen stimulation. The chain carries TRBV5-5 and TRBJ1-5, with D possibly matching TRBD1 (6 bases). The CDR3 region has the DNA TGTGCCAGCAGCTTGGTGGAAACAGGGTCTAGCAATCAGCCCCAGCATTTT. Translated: CASSLVETGSSNQPQHF. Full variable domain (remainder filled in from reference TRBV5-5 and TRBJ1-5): DAGVTQSPTHLIKTRGQQVTLRCSPISGHKSVSWYQQVLGQGPQFIFQYYEKEERGRGNFPDRFSARQFPNYSSELNVNALLLGDSALYLCASSLVETGSSNQPQHFGDGTRLSIL.